Listed here is a single T cell receptor (beta chain). This sample was taken from a study of T cell changes during pregnancy in multiple sclerosis. V lost 7 bases to trimming and J lost 6 bases; unmatched junction nucleotides: 8. The germline gives CDR1 SGHDT, CDR2 YYEEEE. The CDR3 loop spans 14 amino acids. Sequencing used immunoSEQ multiplex PCR; TCRdb keeps in-frame clones, though not all of them. The data contain under 90,000 clones, about 91% of them seen just once; the ten biggest clones take up 1.3% to 1.5%. The clonotype comes from a female donor in good health, enrolled as a control in a pregnancy study. The specimen was peripheral blood, collected in the second trimester of pregnancy. This chain joins TRBV5-6 and TRBJ2-7, with 12 bases lining up with TRBD2. In DNA form, the CDR3 reads TGTGCCAGCGGGCCACCGGGACTAGCGGGCGAGCAGTACTTC. Translation gives CASGPPGLAGEQYF.